The source of this T cell receptor beta chain is a study of blood T cell repertoires in COVID-19. Measured with immunoSEQ multiplex PCR; TCRdb has only the in-frame clones, and not every one. In the table there are 100,000 to 150,000 clones, about 86% of which are singletons. The source of this sequence is a woman aged 45-65 years who had recovered from COVID-19. Sequenced: PBMCs or T cells enriched from blood (not recorded which).

The CDR3, as DNA: TGTGCCAGCAGCCAAGATGAGGGTCCTAGCACAGATACGCAGTATTTT. This translates into CASSQDEGPSTDTQYF. V gene TRBV4-2 combines with J gene TRBJ2-3, with D tentatively TRBD2 (5 bases). The V end lost 0 bases, the J end lost 0 bases, and 10 bases lay between the germline ends. Germline V gives CDR1 LGHNA, CDR2 YNFKEQ. CDR3 length: 16 amino acids.